This TCR beta chain derives from a study of T cell repertoires in cytomegalovirus infection. Overall study context: Signatures in public TCR beta sequences pointed to both CMV infection and matching HLA type.

TCRdb ran MiXCR on the reads and lists one entry per CDR3 protein. The table includes about 300,000 distinct CDR3 sequences, about 9.2% detected once. In this sample, this clonotype turned up many times. Its cognate antigen is unknown. The trim removed 6 bases at V and 4 bases at J, leaving 14 bases unmatched. Germline values: CDR1 DFQATT, CDR2 SNEGSKA (reference sequence). There are 15 residues in the CDR3. Study-level points and caveats: Dominant in the ex vivo response were TCR beta clonotypes restricted by HLA-C and specific for CMV. Summed frequency of shared TCR beta families picked out CMV carriers who also had the relevant HLA.

The chain carries TRBV20-1 and TRBJ2-5, with 7 bases fitting TRBD2. Sequenced: PBMCs. The sequence derives from a human donor in good health (CMV status not recorded). Some clones in this sample may be carry-over from other donors' samples. For the CDR3, the DNA is TGCAGTGCAAAGAGTGCCAGCGGGACCGGAGAGACCCAGTACTTC. This translates into CSAKSASGTGETQYF.